Below, 27 T cell receptor beta chains from the same sample are listed, as sequenced in a study of blood T cell repertoires in COVID-19. Data came from immunoSEQ multiplex PCR; TCRdb stores just in-frame clones and leaves some out. This sample yields some 200,000 clones, of which about 88% are seen a single time; more than 2.5% belongs to the top ten. The sequencing input was PBMCs or T cells enriched from blood (not recorded which). The origin of the receptors is a woman in her 30s who had recovered from COVID-19.

CDR3 sequence: CASSQGPGTGQFF. For the CDR3, the DNA is TGTGCCAGCAGCCAAGGTCCCGGGACAGGGCAGTTCTTC. The V gene is TRBV3-1 (or the pseudogene TRBV3-2), the J gene TRBJ2-1; 8 positions agree with TRBD1. Losses at the gene ends were 1 base for V and 12 bases for J; bases not matched to a gene: 5. CDR3 length: 13 residues. Germline V gene sequence: CDR1 LGHDT, CDR2 YNNKEL (reference sequence).

This chain connects TRBV5-1 to TRBJ2-2; D is possibly TRBD1 (5 bases). V dropped 0 bases and J dropped 3 bases, with 9 bases sitting between them. The germline CDR1 and CDR2 sequences are SGHRS and YFSETQ. CDR3 length: 15 residues. The CDR3 coding sequence is TGCGCCAGCAGCTTGGAAGGGGTCTACACCGGGGAGCTGTTTTTT. Translated, it gives CASSLEGVYTGELFF.

This clone was recorded only once. The chain has TRBV6-5 and TRBJ1-1, with 10 positions matching TRBD1. With 10 bases clipped from V and 3 bases from J, the junction kept 8 bases outside the gene matches. Per the germline V gene, CDR1 is MNHEY and CDR2 is SVGAGI. The CDR3 is 14 residues long. Here the CDR3 DNA reads TGTGCCACCGAAGACAGGGGGCGGTACACTGAAGCTTTCTTT. Its protein is CATEDRGRYTEAFF.

CDR3 sequence (DNA): TGTGCCAGCAGCTTCGACAGGGCAAACTACGAGCAGTACTTC. It translates to CASSFDRANYEQYF. This chain connects TRBV13 to TRBJ2-7; 7 nucleotides match TRBD1. V lost 3 bases, J lost 3 bases, and 5 bases stayed unmatched. CDR1 PRHDT and CDR2 FYEKMQ come from the germline V gene (reference sequence). This CDR3 spans 14 amino acids.

V is TRBV19 and J is TRBJ1-1, with TRBD1 matching 11 bases. This CDR3 is 15 amino acids long. The germline V gene has CDR1 LNHDA and CDR2 SQIVND (reference sequence). J gave up 4 bases and V 3 bases, and 4 bases lay outside the gene matches. CDR3 DNA: TGTGCCAGTAGTATGGACAGGGGGCCAAGCACTGAAGCTTTCTTT. Translation gives CASSMDRGPSTEAFF.

The chain employs TRBV19 and TRBJ1-1, with D unresolved. V shed 1 base and J shed 7 bases, with 13 bases lying between them. Germline V CDR1 and CDR2: LNHDA, SQIVND (reference sequence). The CDR3 loop spans 14 amino acids. The CDR3 bases are TGTGCCAGTAGTATAGGACGAGGAATGGGTGAAGCTTTCTTT. It is translated as CASSIGRGMGEAFF.

J is TRBJ1-1 and V is TRBV6-5; 8 nucleotides agree with TRBD1. CDR1 and CDR2 (germline): MNHEY, SVGAGI. The trim removed 2 bases at V and 8 bases at J, leaving 4 bases unmatched. This CDR3 contains 13 residues. In DNA, the CDR3 is TGTGCCAGCAGTTACGACCGGGACAGGGAAGCTTTCTTT. It codes for CASSYDRDREAFF.

V and J are TRBV27 and TRBJ1-6, with 9 bases matching TRBD1. V was clipped by 10 bases and J by 8 bases; unmatched bases: 6. This CDR3 has 13 amino acids. Germline V gene lookup returns CDR1 MNHEY and CDR2 SMNVEV (reference sequence). CDR3 sequence reads: CATRDREYSPLHF. Here the CDR3 DNA reads TGTGCCACCCGGGACAGGGAATATTCACCCCTCCACTTT.

This clone has a handful of counts. J is TRBJ1-4 and V is TRBV4-1, with TRBD1 matching over 7 bases. J gave up 2 bases and V 4 bases, and 4 bases lay outside the gene matches. The CDR3 loop spans 15 amino acids. CDR1 and CDR2 from the germline V gene are MGHRA and YSYEKL. This CDR3 reads CASSRQQGTNEKLFF. CDR3 coding DNA: TGCGCCAGCAGCCGGCAACAGGGGACTAATGAAAAACTGTTTTTT.

This clone was counted only a few times. The chain carries TRBV7-9 and TRBJ1-2; 12 bases match TRBD1. CDR3 length equals 16 residues. V was pared by 5 bases and J by 7 bases, with 11 bases of the junction left unmatched. From germline, CDR1 is SEHNR and CDR2 FQNEAQ (reference sequence). In DNA form, the CDR3 reads TGTGCCAGCAGCGGGACCCCCGGGACAGGGGGCGGTGGCTACACCTTC. Residues: CASSGTPGTGGGGYTF.

The chain combines TRBV7-3 with TRBJ2-1, with TRBD2 matching 9 bases. This CDR3 is built from 16 residues. The germline V gene has CDR1 SGHTA and CDR2 FQGTGA. The trim removed 5 bases at V and 4 bases at J, leaving 9 bases unmatched. CDR3 DNA sequence: TGTGCCAGCAGCCCCCAGCGGGGGGCGGGTTACAATGAGCAGTTCTTC. It is translated as CASSPQRGAGYNEQFF.

The chain recombines TRBV4-2 with TRBJ2-2; 8 positions match TRBD2. Germline CDR1 and CDR2: LGHNA and YNFKEQ. The CDR3 covers 13 residues. V dropped 4 bases and J dropped 6; count of bases not matched to a gene: 1. CDR3: CASSPGGPGELFF. The CDR3 bases are TGTGCCAGCAGCCCGGGGGGGCCCGGGGAGCTGTTTTTT.

The chain links TRBV21-1 to TRBJ1-4; the table's D call, TRBD1, was not checked against the DNA. TRBV21-1 is marked as a pseudogene. The CDR3 has 19 residues. The CDR3 sequence: CASSSTKGTGVQGNEKLFF. Written as DNA, the CDR3 is TGTGCCAGCAGCAGCACCAAAGGGACAGGGGTGCAAGGTAATGAAAAACTGTTTTTT.

The J gene is TRBJ2-5, the V gene TRBV27, with D possibly matching TRBD2 (6 bases). Germline V lookup: CDR1 MNHEY, CDR2 SMNVEV (reference sequence). Trimming shortened V by 5 bases and J by 5 bases, and 18 bases separated the two germline ends. This CDR3 has 15 residues. CDR3 coding DNA: TGTGCCAGCAGTCCCAACGGGGGTAGGGTTGAGACCCAGTACTTC. Its protein product is CASSPNGGRVETQYF.

The chain joins TRBV11-2 to TRBJ2-5, with a possible D match to TRBD2 (6 bases). Trimming cost V 6 bases and J 0 bases, with 14 bases left between them. This CDR3 has 15 amino acids. Germline assignment: CDR1 SGHAT and CDR2 FQNNGV. CDR3 sequence reads: CASRAGHLYQETQYF. The CDR3 nucleotides read TGTGCCAGCAGGGCGGGGCACCTGTACCAAGAGACCCAGTACTTC.

The chain recombines TRBV27 with TRBJ1-5; perhaps TRBD1 as D (6 bases). Trimming removed 10 bases from V and 3 bases from J, with 16 bases in between. The CDR3 sequence is 14 residues long. The germline CDR1 and CDR2 sequences are MNHEY and SMNVEV (reference sequence). CDR3 sequence (DNA): TGTGCCAACTCCCCCAGGGGCTCCAATCAGCCCCAGCATTTT. Its translation is CANSPRGSNQPQHF.

The rearrangement uses TRBV10-3 and TRBJ2-3; 10 positions agree with TRBD2. The CDR3 consists of 16 residues. Per the germline V gene, CDR1 is ENHRY and CDR2 is SYGVKD. The V gene end was trimmed by 4 bases and the J gene end by 2 bases; junction bases not matched to a gene: 6. The CDR3 DNA follows: TGTGCCATCAGTGGCCCCGGGACTAGCGACACAGATACGCAGTATTTT. This codes for CAISGPGTSDTDTQYF.

Worth noting for this clone: A read error may produce the germline difference seen at one junction end. The CDR3 loop is CATRRGGGDTIYF. CDR3 in DNA: TGCGCCACCCGTAGGGGCGGTGGAGACACCATATATTTT. The V call is TRBV5-1, the J call TRBJ1-3; D perhaps matches TRBD1 (5 bases). The CDR3 totals 13 residues. CDR1 SGHRS and CDR2 YFSETQ come from the germline V gene.

The J gene is TRBJ1-1, the V gene TRBV27, with no clear D. Germline V lookup: CDR1 MNHEY, CDR2 SMNVEV (reference sequence). Trimming removed 3 bases at V and 1 base at J, with 6 bases between. The CDR3 has 13 amino acids. CDR3 bases: TGTGCCAGCAGTTTCTCGAGGAACACTGAAGCTTTCTTT. Encoded protein: CASSFSRNTEAFF.

The chain employs TRBV13 and TRBJ1-2, with D maybe TRBD1 (5 bases). The CDR3 is 11 residues long. Germline V lookup: CDR1 PRHDT, CDR2 FYEKMQ (reference sequence). V lost 8 bases and J 5 bases, leaving 9 bases between the germline ends. The CDR3 region has the DNA TGTGCCAGCGGGCAGGGATATGGCTACACCTTC. This codes for CASGQGYGYTF.

The V and J genes are TRBV5-1 and TRBJ1-2; TRBD1 aligns across 8 bases. CDR1 and CDR2 from the germline V gene are SGHRS and YFSETQ. V dropped 6 bases and J dropped 7; count of bases not matched to a gene: 8. This CDR3 has 13 amino acids. The CDR3, as DNA: TGCGCCAGCAAATTTCAGGGGGCGAGTGGCTACACCTTC. The encoded protein is CASKFQGASGYTF.

The chain has TRBV4-3 and TRBJ2-7, with TRBD1 matching over 10 bases. The V gene's germline CDR1 is LGHNA and CDR2 YSLEER. Trimming took 4 bases from V and 4 from J; bases not matched to a gene: 1. The CDR3 totals 13 residues. The CDR3 here is CASSLDRGYEQYF. CDR3 nucleotide sequence: TGCGCCAGCAGCCTGGACAGGGGGTACGAGCAGTACTTC.

V usage is TRBV5-8 and J usage is TRBJ1-3; possible D gene TRBD1, 5 bases. This CDR3 spans 15 amino acids. Per the germline V gene, CDR1 is SGHTS and CDR2 is YDEGEE. The V and J ends lost 2 bases and 2 bases respectively, with 11 bases between them. The CDR3 DNA reads as TGTGCCAGCAGCTTCTCGGGGGGACCTGGAAACACCATATATTTT. Protein: CASSFSGGPGNTIYF.

The gene calls are TRBV15 and TRBJ2-5; D is perhaps TRBD1 (7 bases). The germline CDR1 and CDR2 sequences are LNHNV and YYDKDF (reference sequence). CDR3 length: 16 amino acids. V lost 0 bases and J 2 bases, leaving 13 bases between the germline ends. CDR3 nucleotides: TGTGCCACCAGCAGAGAGACAGGGAGGAGACAAGAGACCCAGTACTTC. It encodes CATSRETGRRQETQYF.

This sequence joins TRBV7-9 and TRBJ2-7; 7 bases are a match to TRBD2. The germline gives CDR1 SEHNR, CDR2 FQNEAQ (reference sequence). CDR3 length equals 15 residues. With V trimmed by 1 base and J by 5 bases, 8 bases remained unmatched. The chain's CDR3 is CASSLVRGGRNEQYF. CDR3 sequence (DNA): TGTGCCAGCAGCTTAGTCCGCGGGGGTAGGAACGAGCAGTACTTC. Full variable domain (rest looked up from reference TRBV7-9 and TRBJ2-7): DTGVSQNPRHKITKRGQNVTFRCDPISEHNRLYWYRQTLGQGPEFLTYFQNEAQLEKSRLLSDRFSAERPKGSFSTLEIQRTEQGDSAMYLCASSLVRGGRNEQYFGPGTRLTVT.

This chain connects TRBV2 to TRBJ1-2, with D maybe TRBD1 (5 bases). V shed 4 bases and J shed 7 bases, with 13 bases lying between them. CDR3 length: 13 residues. CDR1 is SNHLY and CDR2 is FYNNEI in the germline V gene. CDR3 loop: CASSGQRAGGYTF. The CDR3 DNA reads as TGTGCCAGCAGTGGACAGCGGGCGGGTGGCTACACCTTC.

The chain carries TRBV2 and TRBJ1-5, with 7 bases that match TRBD1. The CDR3 length is 15 residues. V shed 4 bases, J shed 5 bases, and the junction held 8 bases outside the gene matches. Looked up from germline, CDR1 is SNHLY and CDR2 is FYNNEI. Here the CDR3 DNA reads TGTGCCAGCAGTGGGGACCTACAGGGGCATCAGCCCCAGCATTTT. It translates to CASSGDLQGHQPQHF.